What follows are 17 T cell receptor beta chains derived from one specimen sequenced in a study of blood T cell repertoires in COVID-19. Assay: immunoSEQ multiplex PCR; the TCRdb copy retains only in-frame clones and omits some. This table has over 60,000 clones, roughly 80% appearing once. The sequenced material came from peripheral blood. The receptors originated from a man aged 50-59 years with COVID-19, enrolled during active disease.

Here the CDR3 reads CASSQHRTGRNTEAFF. DNA of the CDR3: TGCGCCAGCAGCCAACACCGGACAGGCCGGAACACTGAAGCTTTCTTT. V is TRBV4-1 and J is TRBJ1-1; 7 nucleotides agree with TRBD1. Germline V gene sequence: CDR1 MGHRA, CDR2 YSYEKL. V dropped 2 bases and J dropped 1; count of bases not matched to a gene: 7. The CDR3 runs 16 residues.

V gene TRBV29-1 combines with J gene TRBJ2-1; unclear D gene. This CDR3 contains 11 residues. CDR1 and CDR2 from the germline V gene are SQVTM and ANQGSEA. V was cut by 5 bases and J by 5 bases, with 7 bases left in between. Written as DNA, the CDR3 is TGCAGCGTTAGCCGAGACAATGAGCAGTTCTTC. It codes for CSVSRDNEQFF.

This clone came up a few times. CDR3 sequence (DNA): TGCGCCAGCAGCTCAAACATGAACACTGAAGCTTTCTTT. This encodes CASSSNMNTEAFF. This rearrangement joins TRBV10-1 to TRBJ1-1; D is unresolved. Germline lookup yields CDR1 WNHNN and CDR2 SYGVQD (reference sequence). CDR3 length: 13 amino acids. The V end was cut by 6 bases, the J end by 0 bases, with 8 bases between.

The rearrangement joins TRBV6-1 to TRBJ1-5, with 10 bases identical to TRBD1. This CDR3 has 16 residues. The V gene's germline CDR1 is MNHNS and CDR2 SASEGT. V was pared by 4 bases and J by 2 bases, with 5 bases of the junction left unmatched. The CDR3 DNA follows: TGTGCCAGCAGTGCCGGGACAGGGGCTGGCAATCAGCCCCAGCATTTT. It translates to CASSAGTGAGNQPQHF.

The V gene is TRBV6-5, the J gene TRBJ2-1, with TRBD2 as a possible D gene (6 bases). V lost 6 bases, J lost 8 bases, and 20 bases lay in between. The CDR3 sequence is 15 residues long. Germline CDR1 is MNHEY and CDR2 is SVGAGI. CDR3 sequence (DNA): TGTGCCAGCAGGTCCGGGACTCTTAAGTCGGATGAGCAGTTCTTC. Protein sequence: CASRSGTLKSDEQFF.

The chain combines TRBV9 with TRBJ2-1; 8 nucleotides agree with TRBD1. The germline V gene has CDR1 SGDLS and CDR2 YYNGEE. V shed 0 bases, J shed 9 bases, and the junction held 8 bases outside the gene matches. CDR3 length: 15 amino acids. The CDR3 loop reads CASSVEDREDSEQFF. The CDR3 bases are TGTGCCAGCAGCGTAGAGGACAGGGAGGATAGTGAGCAGTTCTTC.

CDR3 sequence (DNA): TGTGCCAGCGGAATGTCAGGGTTGGGGGCTTTCTTT. This sequence encodes CASGMSGLGAFF. The rearrangement links TRBV11-2 to TRBJ1-1; maybe TRBD1 (5 bases). The CDR3 length is 12 residues. Germline assignment: CDR1 SGHAT and CDR2 FQNNGV. The V and J ends lost 8 bases and 11 bases respectively, with 18 bases between them.

The rearrangement links TRBV29-1 to TRBJ2-7, with TRBD2 as a possible D gene (7 bases). Germline-derived CDR1 and CDR2 are SQVTM and ANQGSEA. CDR3 length: 14 amino acids. The ends were cut back, 5 bases at V and 3 bases at J, with 17 bases in the middle. The CDR3 DNA follows: TGCAGCGTTAACTTAGAGGGGGGGAGCTACGAGCAGTACTTC. Protein: CSVNLEGGSYEQYF.

The chain combines TRBV11-3 with TRBJ1-1; maybe TRBD1 (5 bases). CDR3 size: 12 residues. V lost 6 bases, J lost 9 bases, and 14 bases lay in between. Germline values: CDR1 SGHNT, CDR2 YENEEA. CDR3 in DNA: TGTGCCAGCAGTCCCGGCGGGGCGAAAGCTTTCTTT. This sequence encodes CASSPGGAKAFF. The complete variable domain, with remaining parts taken from reference TRBV11-3 and TRBJ1-1, reads EAGVVQSPRYKIIEKKQPVAFWCNPISGHNTLYWYLQNLGQGPELLIRYENEEAVDDSQLPKDRFSAERLKGVDSTLKIQPAELGDSAVYLCASSPGGAKAFFGQGTRLTVV.

V is TRBV12-3 or TRBV12-4 and J is TRBJ2-7; possibly TRBD2 for D (5 bases). The germline V and J ends were trimmed by 7 bases and 0 bases, with 10 bases remaining between them. CDR3 length: 13 residues. The CDR3 nucleotides are TGTGCCAGCACGGCAGGAGGCTCCTACGAGCAGTACTTC. It yields the protein CASTAGGSYEQYF.

The V and J genes are TRBV15 and TRBJ2-3, with a possible D match to TRBD1 (5 bases). V shed 3 bases and J shed 1 base, with 14 bases lying between them. CDR1 LNHNV and CDR2 YYDKDF come from the germline V gene (reference sequence). CDR3 size: 16 residues. CDR3 protein: CATSSGRGGGTDTQYF. The CDR3 bases are TGTGCCACCAGCAGCGGTAGGGGCGGAGGCACAGATACGCAGTATTTT.

The chain has TRBV21-1 and TRBJ2-6; the D call TRBD1 from the table was never checked on the DNA. TRBV21-1 is a pseudogene segment. The CDR3 is 15 amino acids. CDR3 bases: TGTGCCAGCAGCAAAACAGCTCGGGGGGCCAACGTCCTGACTTTC. Its protein is CASSKTARGANVLTF.

The rearrangement uses TRBV10-2 and TRBJ2-1; the D gene is possibly TRBD2 (6 bases). The CDR3 extends over 15 amino acids. The germline V gene has CDR1 WSHSY and CDR2 SAAADI. V lost 2 bases and J lost 6, with 14 bases in between. The CDR3 reads CASSERRGRGNEQFF. As DNA, the CDR3 is TGCGCCAGCAGTGAGCGGCGGGGTAGGGGCAATGAGCAGTTCTTC.

The chain recombines TRBV25-1 with TRBJ2-7; D is uncertain. The CDR3 has 13 amino acids. V was clipped by 6 bases and J by 0 bases, with 9 bases between them. Germline V gene data show CDR1 as MGHDK and CDR2 as SYGVNS. Here the CDR3 DNA reads TGTGCCAGCAGGCCAGGAAACTCCTACGAGCAGTACTTC. Residues: CASRPGNSYEQYF.

This chain connects TRBV6-5 to TRBJ2-3; maybe TRBD2 (6 bases). Germline V gene sequence: CDR1 MNHEY, CDR2 SVGAGI. The CDR3 contains 15 residues. V shed 6 bases and J shed 1 base, with 14 bases lying between them. This CDR3 is CASRGGTAGTDTQYF. As DNA, the CDR3 is TGTGCCAGCAGGGGGGGTACGGCGGGCACAGATACGCAGTATTTT.

The V and J genes are TRBV14 and TRBJ2-3; D is unresolved. The CDR3 totals 14 residues. From germline, CDR1 is SGHDN and CDR2 FVKESK. V lost 0 bases and J lost 5, with 9 bases in between. The CDR3 region is CASSQEAPRDTQYF. DNA of the CDR3: TGTGCCAGCAGCCAAGAGGCCCCCCGAGATACGCAGTATTTT.

This clone has just one count. The rearrangement links TRBV7-3 to TRBJ2-7; the match to TRBD2 covers 8 bases. CDR1 SGHTA and CDR2 FQGTGA come from the germline V gene. The CDR3 contains 16 residues. With V trimmed by 5 bases and J by 5 bases, 14 bases remained unmatched. The CDR3 coding sequence is TGTGCCAGCAGCCCATTCCCCCGGGGGGGGCAGGACGAGCAGTACTTC. Translated, it gives CASSPFPRGGQDEQYF.